The 6 T cell receptor beta chains given below trace back to one sample, sequenced in a study of blood T cell repertoires in COVID-19. Some clones are missing from TCRdb's copy, which holds only in-frame ones; the method was immunoSEQ multiplex PCR. This sample has about 280,000 clones, with around 85% found just once. Sample: peripheral blood. The receptor source for this set is a man aged 50 or older with active or convalescent COVID-19.

This clone appeared once. V usage is TRBV2 and J usage is TRBJ1-3; TRBD1 matches 9 bases. The germline V gene has CDR1 SNHLY and CDR2 FYNNEI. The trim removed 5 bases at V and 0 bases at J, leaving 5 bases unmatched. The CDR3 is 16 residues long. The CDR3 DNA reads TGTGCCAGCAGTCGGGACAGGGAAGGCTCTGGAAACACCATATATTTT. Translating it yields CASSRDREGSGNTIYF.

The genes are TRBV27 and TRBJ1-1; a weak D match, TRBD1 (6 bases). V lost 5 bases, J lost 5 bases, and 18 bases lay in between. This CDR3 has 15 amino acids. Germline V lookup: CDR1 MNHEY, CDR2 SMNVEV (reference sequence). CDR3 DNA sequence: TGTGCCAGCAGTGCAAATAGGGGGTTAAGGACTGAAGCTTTCTTT. It encodes CASSANRGLRTEAFF.

This clone was counted at least ten times. The chain employs TRBV29-1 and TRBJ2-7; TRBD2 might be the D (7 bases). CDR3 length: 15 residues. The germline gives CDR1 SQVTM, CDR2 ANQGSEA. Trimming shortened V by 6 bases and J by 0 bases, and 18 bases separated the two germline ends. CDR3 sequence reads: CSVSDPGGSSYEQYF. The CDR3 region has the DNA TGCAGCGTCTCAGATCCGGGGGGCAGCTCCTACGAGCAGTACTTC.

This clone was counted a few times. The chain combines TRBV5-1 with TRBJ2-1; D perhaps matches TRBD1 (6 bases). Trimming removed 2 bases at V and 8 bases at J, with 11 bases between. The germline V gene has CDR1 SGHRS and CDR2 YFSETQ. The CDR3 has 13 amino acids. CDR3 residues: CASSFRGRHEQFF. The CDR3 DNA is TGCGCCAGCAGCTTCAGGGGCCGGCATGAGCAGTTCTTC. Combining the CDR3 with reference TRBV5-1 and TRBJ2-1 gives the whole variable domain KAGVTQTPRYLIKTRGQQVTLSCSPISGHRSVSWYQQTPGQGLQFLFEYFSETQRNKGNFPGRFSGRQFSNSRSEMNVSTLELGDSALYLCASSFRGRHEQFFGPGTRLTVL.

V is TRBV24-1 and J is TRBJ1-3; TRBD1 might be the D (5 bases). This CDR3 is 14 amino acids long. V was pared by 2 bases and J by 4 bases, with 8 bases between. Per germline, CDR1 KGHDR and CDR2 SFDVKD. The CDR3 nucleotides read TGTGCCACCAGTGATTCCCGACAGGGAAACACCATATATTTT. Its translation: CATSDSRQGNTIYF.

The chain couples TRBV7-8 to TRBJ2-7; the match to TRBD1 covers 7 bases. Germline V gives CDR1 SGHVS, CDR2 FQNEAQ. CDR3 length equals 17 residues. V gave up 5 bases and J gave up 0 bases; unmatched junction bases: 13. The CDR3 nucleotides are TGTGCCAGCAGCCCATTACCGGGACAGACGACCTCCTACGAGCAGTACTTC. This translates into CASSPLPGQTTSYEQYF.